The source of this T cell receptor beta chain is a study of T cells after yellow fever vaccination. TCR cDNA, made by 5'RACE template switching, carried an added universal primer site and UMIs. One entry per CDR3 protein, called by TCRdb with MiXCR from the 5' RACE reads. The sample records about 260,000 distinct CDR3 sequences, around 5.3% being singletons. This CDR3 has 13 amino acids. V dropped 4 bases and J dropped 5; count of bases not matched to a gene: 2. CDR1 MNHEY and CDR2 SVGAGI come from the germline V gene. The study's findings and limits: Subsequent to the booster, the majority of primary-vaccination clones reappeared (under 98% CD4, roughly 90% CD8). Only a minor proportion of clonotypes was detected across both CD4 and CD8 compartments. FACS-sorted repertoires might harbor abundant contaminating clonotypes from the bulk population.

This clonotype has a handful of counts. The antigen is not known. V usage is TRBV6-5 and J usage is TRBJ1-5; TRBD1 agrees at 7 bases. The sample here was CD4+ T cells sorted from PBMCs, taken on the day of the yellow fever booster vaccination. The clonotype comes from a young man who received the YFV17D yellow fever vaccine. The CDR3 sequence is CASSSQGDQPQHF. In nucleotides, the CDR3 is TGTGCCAGCAGTTCTCAGGGGGATCAGCCCCAGCATTTT.